This is a list of T cell receptor beta chains from one sample in a study of technical replicates of blood from a handful of donors. Profiled with immunoSEQ multiplex PCR; TCRdb holds only in-frame clones, not every one. The sample includes approximately 80,000 clones, roughly 98% of them seen just once. Source material: T cells isolated from PBMCs. The receptor set was obtained from a human donor in good health. CDR3s leave out the opening cysteine and the closing phenylalanine or tryptophan.

len: 15; j_gene: TRBJ1-2; v_gene: TRBV14; CDR3aa: ASSQFGTATTNYGYT
len: 12; j_gene: TRBJ2-1; v_gene: TRBV18; CDR3aa: ASRKDRGYNEQF
len: 12; j_gene: TRBJ1-5; v_gene: TRBV28; CDR3aa: ASSLQTGPQPQH
len: 9; j_gene: TRBJ1-2; v_gene: TRBV7-9; CDR3aa: ASRMGDSYT
len: 12; j_gene: TRBJ2-7; v_gene: TRBV7-2; CDR3aa: ASSLTGVPYEQY
len: 16; j_gene: TRBJ1-5; v_gene: TRBV19; CDR3aa: ASSMGPTPLQSNQPQH
len: 15; j_gene: TRBJ2-3; v_gene: TRBV5-1; CDR3aa: ASSLALTYSTSDTQY
len: 13; j_gene: TRBJ1-1; v_gene: TRBV28; CDR3aa: ASSFPFRMNTEAF
len: 12; j_gene: TRBJ1-2; v_gene: TRBV2; CDR3aa: ARSLATGSYGYT
len: 13; j_gene: TRBJ2-1; v_gene: TRBV5-1; CDR3aa: ASSTDRSSYNEQF
len: 11; j_gene: TRBJ1-1; v_gene: TRBV28; CDR3aa: ASSDRGRTEAF
len: 12; j_gene: TRBJ1-2; v_gene: TRBV18; CDR3aa: ASSPPGQAHGYT
len: 15; j_gene: TRBJ1-3; v_gene: TRBV19; CDR3aa: ASSIFEQTRSGNTIY
len: 11; j_gene: TRBJ2-7; v_gene: TRBV29-1; CDR3aa: SVQLAGTYEQY
len: 18; j_gene: TRBJ2-7; v_gene: TRBV29-1; CDR3aa: SVEDPEPTAGRRPYYEQY
len: 10; j_gene: TRBJ1-2; v_gene: TRBV6-1; CDR3aa: ASSTGFLGYT
len: 10; j_gene: TRBJ2-1; v_gene: TRBV5-1; CDR3aa: ASSLLGIEQF
len: 15; j_gene: TRBJ1-1; v_gene: TRBV14; CDR3aa: ASSPWTGTGAYTEAF
len: 13; j_gene: TRBJ2-7; v_gene: TRBV15; CDR3aa: ATSKRLSGAYEQY
len: 13; j_gene: TRBJ2-2; v_gene: TRBV5-6; CDR3aa: ASSPRWGDTGELF
len: 13; j_gene: TRBJ1-4; v_gene: TRBV6-7; CDR3aa: ASRDRAVTNEKLF
len: 14; j_gene: TRBJ1-3; v_gene: TRBV11-3; CDR3aa: ASSGPWGHSGNTIY
len: 14; j_gene: TRBJ2-3; v_gene: TRBV4-1; CDR3aa: ASSTHSGEFTDTQY
len: 11; j_gene: TRBJ2-5; v_gene: TRBV25-1; CDR3aa: ASRTGTGETQY
len: 13; j_gene: TRBJ2-2; v_gene: TRBV11-2; CDR3aa: ASRTTSGRTGELF
len: 13; j_gene: TRBJ2-2; v_gene: TRBV5-1; CDR3aa: ATRDAGINTGELF
len: 14; j_gene: TRBJ2-2; v_gene: TRBV11-3; CDR3aa: ASSHHLVANTGELF
len: 14; j_gene: TRBJ2-3; v_gene: TRBV4-1; CDR3aa: ASSQADRGTSSTQY
len: 8; j_gene: TRBJ1-2; v_gene: TRBV6-1; CDR3aa: ASSDAGFT
len: 14; j_gene: TRBJ1-2; v_gene: TRBV5-1; CDR3aa: ASSLGQAMGNYGYT
len: 14; j_gene: TRBJ2-7; v_gene: TRBV5-4; CDR3aa: ASSRGLADSSYEQY
len: 13; j_gene: TRBJ2-1; v_gene: TRBV7-3; CDR3aa: ASSHWTGALGEQF
len: 13; j_gene: TRBJ1-5; v_gene: TRBV7-8; CDR3aa: ASSLVQGSNQPQH
len: 11; j_gene: TRBJ2-3; v_gene: TRBV29-1; CDR3aa: SVLAGLTDTQY
len: 13; j_gene: TRBJ2-1; v_gene: TRBV27; CDR3aa: ASRHITDNYNEQF
len: 12; j_gene: TRBJ2-3; v_gene: TRBV13; CDR3aa: ASRRGGSGDTQY
len: 13; j_gene: TRBJ1-1; v_gene: TRBV6-1; CDR3aa: ASTPYRGPATEAF
len: 12; j_gene: TRBJ1-1; v_gene: TRBV5-8; CDR3aa: ASSRTGGVPEAF
len: 14; j_gene: TRBJ1-5; v_gene: TRBV4-1; CDR3aa: ASSQAAVHSNQPQH
len: 11; j_gene: TRBJ1-2; v_gene: TRBV29-1; CDR3aa: SVDSGTNYGYT
len: 13; j_gene: TRBJ1-6; v_gene: TRBV25-1; CDR3aa: ASSEFGAPHSPLH
len: 15; j_gene: TRBJ1-1; v_gene: TRBV2; CDR3aa: ASSDQGTASMNTEAF
len: 13; j_gene: TRBJ1-2; v_gene: TRBV7-3; CDR3aa: ASSPRGASNYGYT
len: 11; j_gene: TRBJ1-1; v_gene: TRBV7-8; CDR3aa: ASSSTLLGEAF
len: 13; j_gene: TRBJ2-7; v_gene: TRBV5-1; CDR3aa: ASSWTGTSGYEQY
len: 14; j_gene: TRBJ2-5; v_gene: TRBV15; CDR3aa: ATSPRLADLQETQY
len: 14; j_gene: TRBJ2-6; v_gene: TRBV28; CDR3aa: ASSFPTSSGANVLT
len: 11; j_gene: TRBJ1-2; v_gene: TRBV5-4; CDR3aa: ASSLAGDLGYT